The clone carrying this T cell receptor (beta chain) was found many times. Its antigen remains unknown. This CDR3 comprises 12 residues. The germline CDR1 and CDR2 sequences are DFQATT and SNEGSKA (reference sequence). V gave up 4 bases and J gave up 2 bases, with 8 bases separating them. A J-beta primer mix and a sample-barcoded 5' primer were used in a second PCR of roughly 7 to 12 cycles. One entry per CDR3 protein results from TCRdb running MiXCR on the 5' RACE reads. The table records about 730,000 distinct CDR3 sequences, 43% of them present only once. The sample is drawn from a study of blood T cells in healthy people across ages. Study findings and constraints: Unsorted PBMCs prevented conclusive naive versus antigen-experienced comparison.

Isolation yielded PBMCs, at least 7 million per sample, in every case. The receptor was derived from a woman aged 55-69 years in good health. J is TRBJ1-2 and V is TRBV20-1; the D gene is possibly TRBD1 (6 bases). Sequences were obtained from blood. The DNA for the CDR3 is TGCAGTGCTACACAGGGAAACTATGGCTACACCTTC. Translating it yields CSATQGNYGYTF.